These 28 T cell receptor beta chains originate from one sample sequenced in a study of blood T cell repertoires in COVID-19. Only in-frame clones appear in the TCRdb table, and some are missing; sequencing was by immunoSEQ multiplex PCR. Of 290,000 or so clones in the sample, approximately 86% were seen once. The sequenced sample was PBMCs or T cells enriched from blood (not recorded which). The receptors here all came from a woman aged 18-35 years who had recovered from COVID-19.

In nucleotides, the CDR3 is TGTGCCTGGAGTCTCGACAGGGGTAGGACGGTGTTTTTT. This gives the protein CAWSLDRGRTVFF. The rearrangement links TRBV30 to TRBJ1-4; 8 nucleotides agree with TRBD1. The J segment lost 15 bases and the V segment lost 2 bases, leaving 11 bases of the junction unmatched. CDR3 length equals 13 residues. Germline V gene lookup returns CDR1 GTSNPN and CDR2 SVGIG (reference sequence). The full variable domain, completed using reference TRBV30 and TRBJ1-4, is SQTIHQWPATLVQPVGSPLSLECTVEGTSNPNLYWYRQAAGRGLQLLFYSVGIGQISSEVPQNLSASRPQDRQFILSSKKLLLSDSGFYLCAWSLDRGRTVFFGSGTQLSVL.

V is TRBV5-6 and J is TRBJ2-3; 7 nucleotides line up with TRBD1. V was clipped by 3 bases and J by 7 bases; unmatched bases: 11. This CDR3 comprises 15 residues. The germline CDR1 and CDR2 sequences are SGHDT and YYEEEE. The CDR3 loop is CASSSMTGLDYTQYF. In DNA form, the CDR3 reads TGTGCCAGCAGCTCGATGACAGGGCTTGACTATACGCAGTATTTT.

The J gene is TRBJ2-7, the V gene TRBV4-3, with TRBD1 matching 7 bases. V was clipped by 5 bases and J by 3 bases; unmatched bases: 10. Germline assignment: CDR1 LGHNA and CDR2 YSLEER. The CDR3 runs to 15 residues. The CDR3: CASSASDRAVYEQYF. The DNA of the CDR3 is TGCGCCAGCAGCGCATCTGACAGGGCCGTCTACGAGCAGTACTTC.

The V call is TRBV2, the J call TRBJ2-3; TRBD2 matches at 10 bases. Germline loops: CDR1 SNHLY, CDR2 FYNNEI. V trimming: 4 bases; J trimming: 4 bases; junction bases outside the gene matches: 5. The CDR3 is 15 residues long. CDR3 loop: CASSVLAGVADTQYF. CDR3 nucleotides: TGTGCCAGCAGTGTTCTAGCGGGAGTTGCAGATACGCAGTATTTT.

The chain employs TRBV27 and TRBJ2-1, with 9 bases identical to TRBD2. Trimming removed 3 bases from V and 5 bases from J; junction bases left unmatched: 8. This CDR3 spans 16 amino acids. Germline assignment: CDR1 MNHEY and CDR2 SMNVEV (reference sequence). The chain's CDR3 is CASSFRAGGNDNEQFF. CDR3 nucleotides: TGTGCCAGCAGTTTCCGCGCGGGAGGGAACGACAATGAGCAGTTCTTC.

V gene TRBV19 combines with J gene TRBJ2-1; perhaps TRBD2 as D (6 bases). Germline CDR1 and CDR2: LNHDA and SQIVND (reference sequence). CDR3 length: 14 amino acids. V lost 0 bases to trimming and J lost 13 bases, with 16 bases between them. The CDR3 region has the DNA TGTGCCAGTAGTATAGATTCGGAGGGGACCGTACAGTTCTTC. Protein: CASSIDSEGTVQFF.

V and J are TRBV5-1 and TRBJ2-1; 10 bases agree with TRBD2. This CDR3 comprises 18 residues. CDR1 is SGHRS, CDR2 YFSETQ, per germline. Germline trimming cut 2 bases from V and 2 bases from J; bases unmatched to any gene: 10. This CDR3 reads CASSFWASGSGAYNEQFF. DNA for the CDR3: TGCGCCAGCAGCTTCTGGGCTAGCGGGAGCGGGGCCTACAATGAGCAGTTCTTC.

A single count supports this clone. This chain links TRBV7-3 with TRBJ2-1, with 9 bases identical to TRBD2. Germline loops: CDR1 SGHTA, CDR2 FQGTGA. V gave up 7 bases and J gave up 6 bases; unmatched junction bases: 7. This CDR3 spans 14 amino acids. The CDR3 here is CASTVAGVGNEQFF. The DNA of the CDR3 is TGTGCCAGCACCGTAGCGGGAGTGGGCAATGAGCAGTTCTTC.

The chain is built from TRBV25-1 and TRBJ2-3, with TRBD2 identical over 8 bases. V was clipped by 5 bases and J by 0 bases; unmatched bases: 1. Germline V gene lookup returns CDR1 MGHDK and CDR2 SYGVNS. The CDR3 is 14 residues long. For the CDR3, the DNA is TGTGCCAGCAGTTCTAGCGGGAGCACAGATACGCAGTATTTT. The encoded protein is CASSSSGSTDTQYF.

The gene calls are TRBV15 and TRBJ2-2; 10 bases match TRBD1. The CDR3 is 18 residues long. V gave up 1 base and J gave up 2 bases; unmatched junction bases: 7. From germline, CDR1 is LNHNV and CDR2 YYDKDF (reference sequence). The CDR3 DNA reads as TGTGCCACCAGCAGAGTCCCCGGGACAGGGGATAACACCGGGGAGCTGTTTTTT. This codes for CATSRVPGTGDNTGELFF.

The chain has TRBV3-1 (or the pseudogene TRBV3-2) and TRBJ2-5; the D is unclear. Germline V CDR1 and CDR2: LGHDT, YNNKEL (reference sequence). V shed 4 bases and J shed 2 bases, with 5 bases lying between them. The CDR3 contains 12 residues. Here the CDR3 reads CASSPPQETQYF. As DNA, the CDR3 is TGTGCCAGCAGCCCCCCTCAAGAGACCCAGTACTTC.

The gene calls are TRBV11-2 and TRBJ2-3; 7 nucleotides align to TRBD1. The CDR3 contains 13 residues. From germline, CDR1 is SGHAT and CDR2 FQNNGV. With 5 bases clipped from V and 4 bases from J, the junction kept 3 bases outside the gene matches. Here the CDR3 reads CASSRTGSDTQYF. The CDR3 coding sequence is TGTGCCAGCAGCCGGACAGGCTCAGATACGCAGTATTTT. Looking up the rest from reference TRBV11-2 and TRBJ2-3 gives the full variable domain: EAGVAQSPRYKIIEKRQSVAFWCNPISGHATLYWYQQILGQGPKLLIQFQNNGVVDDSQLPKDRFSAERLKGVDSTLKIQPAKLEDSAVYLCASSRTGSDTQYFGPGTRLTVL.

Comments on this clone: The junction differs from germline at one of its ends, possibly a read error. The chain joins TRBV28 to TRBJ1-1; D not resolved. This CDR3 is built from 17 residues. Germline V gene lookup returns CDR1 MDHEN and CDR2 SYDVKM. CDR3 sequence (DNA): TGTGCCAGCAGTGCCCCCGGGTCTTTCCTAACAAACATTGAAGCTTTCTTT. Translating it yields CASSAPGSFLTNIEAFF.

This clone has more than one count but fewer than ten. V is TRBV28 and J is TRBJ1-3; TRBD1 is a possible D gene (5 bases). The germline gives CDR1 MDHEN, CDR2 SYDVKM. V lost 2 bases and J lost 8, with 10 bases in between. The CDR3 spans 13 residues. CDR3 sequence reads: CASSLGLQDTIYF. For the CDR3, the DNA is TGTGCCAGCAGTTTAGGGCTACAGGACACCATATATTTT.

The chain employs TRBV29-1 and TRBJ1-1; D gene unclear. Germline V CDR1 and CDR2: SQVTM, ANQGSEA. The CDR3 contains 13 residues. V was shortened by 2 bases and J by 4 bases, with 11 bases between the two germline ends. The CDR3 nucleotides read TGCAGCGTTGAAAAGCAGGTTGGCACTGAAGCTTTCTTT. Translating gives CSVEKQVGTEAFF. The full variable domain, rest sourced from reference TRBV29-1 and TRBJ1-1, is SAVISQKPSRDICQRGTSLTIQCQVDSQVTMMFWYRQQPGQSLTLIATANQGSEATYESGFVIDKFPISRPNLTFSTLTVSNMSPEDSSIYLCSVEKQVGTEAFFGQGTRLTVV.

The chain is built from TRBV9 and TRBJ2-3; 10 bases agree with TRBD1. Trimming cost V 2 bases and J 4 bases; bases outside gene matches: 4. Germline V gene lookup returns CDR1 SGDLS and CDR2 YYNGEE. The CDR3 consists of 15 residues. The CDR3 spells CASSVRGQGPDTQYF. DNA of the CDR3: TGTGCCAGCAGCGTGCGGGGACAGGGGCCAGATACGCAGTATTTT.

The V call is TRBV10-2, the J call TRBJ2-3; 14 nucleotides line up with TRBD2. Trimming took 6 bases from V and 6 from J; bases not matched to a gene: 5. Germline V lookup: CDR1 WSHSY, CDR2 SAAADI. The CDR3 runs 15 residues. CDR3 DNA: TGCGCCAGCAGGGTGGGACTAGCGGGGGCGGATACGCAGTATTTT. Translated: CASRVGLAGADTQYF.

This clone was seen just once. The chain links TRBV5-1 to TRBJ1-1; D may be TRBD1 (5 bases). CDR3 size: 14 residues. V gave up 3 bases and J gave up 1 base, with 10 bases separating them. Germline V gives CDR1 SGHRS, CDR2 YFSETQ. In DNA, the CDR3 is TGCGCCAGCAGCTGGTTAGACAGGAACACTGAAGCTTTCTTT. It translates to CASSWLDRNTEAFF.

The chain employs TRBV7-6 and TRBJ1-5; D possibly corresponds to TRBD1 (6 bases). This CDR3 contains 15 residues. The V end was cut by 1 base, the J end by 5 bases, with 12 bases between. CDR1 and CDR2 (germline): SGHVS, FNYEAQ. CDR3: CASSLVGGLYQPQHF. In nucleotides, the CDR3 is TGTGCCAGCAGCTTAGTAGGGGGTCTCTATCAGCCCCAGCATTTT.

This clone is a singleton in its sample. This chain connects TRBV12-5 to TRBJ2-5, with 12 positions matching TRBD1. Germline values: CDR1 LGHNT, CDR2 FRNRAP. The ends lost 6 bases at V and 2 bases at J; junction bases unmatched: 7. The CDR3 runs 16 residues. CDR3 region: CASGSGQGALQETQYF. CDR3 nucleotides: TGTGCTAGTGGGTCGGGACAGGGGGCTTTACAAGAGACCCAGTACTTC.

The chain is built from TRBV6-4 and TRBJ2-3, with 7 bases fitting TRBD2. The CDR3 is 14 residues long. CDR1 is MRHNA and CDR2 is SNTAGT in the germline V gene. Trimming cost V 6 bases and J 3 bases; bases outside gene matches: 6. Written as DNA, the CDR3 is TGTGCCAGCAGCTTGGTCGGGGGGACAGATACGCAGTATTTT. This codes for CASSLVGGTDTQYF.

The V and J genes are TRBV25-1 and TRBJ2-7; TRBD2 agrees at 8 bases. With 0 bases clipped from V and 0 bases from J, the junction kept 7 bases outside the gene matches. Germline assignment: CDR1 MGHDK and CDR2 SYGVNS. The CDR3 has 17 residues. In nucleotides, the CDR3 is TGTGCCAGCAGTGAATATTTTAGCGGGACGAGCTCCTACGAGCAGTACTTC. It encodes CASSEYFSGTSSYEQYF.

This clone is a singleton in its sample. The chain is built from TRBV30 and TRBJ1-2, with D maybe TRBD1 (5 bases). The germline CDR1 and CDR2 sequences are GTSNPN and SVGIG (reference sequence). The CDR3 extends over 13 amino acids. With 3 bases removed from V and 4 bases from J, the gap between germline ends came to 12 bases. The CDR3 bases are TGTGCCTGGAGATCCCAGGGTGCCTATGGCTACACCTTC. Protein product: CAWRSQGAYGYTF.

This chain's CDR3 is CASSAEVGTDTQYF. The CDR3 bases are TGTGCCAGCTCGGCCGAGGTCGGCACAGATACGCAGTATTTT. This sequence joins TRBV9 and TRBJ2-3; D unclear. V shed 7 bases and J shed 1 base, with 13 bases lying between them. This CDR3 is 14 amino acids long. CDR1 is SGDLS and CDR2 is YYNGEE in the germline V gene.

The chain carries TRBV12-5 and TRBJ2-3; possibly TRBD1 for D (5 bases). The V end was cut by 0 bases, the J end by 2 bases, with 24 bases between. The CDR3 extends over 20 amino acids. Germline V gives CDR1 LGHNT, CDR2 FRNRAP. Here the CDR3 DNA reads TGTGCTAGTGGTTTGGTTGTTTCGGGTGCAGGGAAGGCCCTCACAGATACGCAGTATTTT. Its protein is CASGLVVSGAGKALTDTQYF.

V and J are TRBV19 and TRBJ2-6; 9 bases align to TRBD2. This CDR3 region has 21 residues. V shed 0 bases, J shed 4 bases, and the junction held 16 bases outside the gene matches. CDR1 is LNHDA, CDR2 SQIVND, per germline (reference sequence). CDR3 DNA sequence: TGTGCCAGTAGTATAGATCCTGCGGTCGAAGCGGGGGGCTCCGGGGCCAACGTCCTGACTTTC. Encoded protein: CASSIDPAVEAGGSGANVLTF.

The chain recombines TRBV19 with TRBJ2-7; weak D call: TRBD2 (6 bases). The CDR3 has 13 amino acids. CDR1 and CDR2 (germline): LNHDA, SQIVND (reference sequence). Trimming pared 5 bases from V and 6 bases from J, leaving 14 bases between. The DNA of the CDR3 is TGTGCCAGTAGTCCGGAGGACTACCGCGAGCAGTACTTC. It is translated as CASSPEDYREQYF.

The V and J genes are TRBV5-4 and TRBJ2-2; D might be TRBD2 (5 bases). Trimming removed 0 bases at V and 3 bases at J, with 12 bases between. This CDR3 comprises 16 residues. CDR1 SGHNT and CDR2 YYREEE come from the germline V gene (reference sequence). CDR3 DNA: TGTGCCAGCAGCTTGGCGGAGGCCAGAGACACCGGGGAGCTGTTTTTT. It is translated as CASSLAEARDTGELFF.